Listed below are T cell receptor beta chains from one sample, sequenced in a study of blood T cell repertoires in COVID-19. Measured with immunoSEQ multiplex PCR; TCRdb has only the in-frame clones, and not every one. The sample gives about 170,000 clones, about four fifths of which show up once; around 2.1% is in the top ten. The sequenced material came from peripheral blood. Receptor source: a woman older than 75 with acute or convalescent COVID-19. Both conserved end residues are part of each CDR3. D genes are given only for firm matches. Where a row states a size, it is once, few, many or the class of an expanded clone; other rows omit it.

clone size: NA; D gene: TRBD2; J gene: TRBJ2-5; V gene: TRBV6-2/TRBV6-3; CDR3 protein: CASSYYIGEGETQYF; CDR3 DNA: TGTGCCAGCAGTTACTACATCGGGGAGGGAGAGACCCAGTACTTC
clone size: few; D gene: NA; J gene: TRBJ1-5; V gene: TRBV28; CDR3 protein: CASSLTAILQPQHF; CDR3 DNA: TGTGCCAGCAGTTTAACTGCCATACTTCAGCCCCAGCATTTT
clone size: once; D gene: TRBD1; J gene: TRBJ2-1; V gene: TRBV6-5; CDR3 protein: CASTPWTGGNEQFF; CDR3 DNA: TGTGCCAGCACTCCGTGGACAGGGGGAAATGAGCAGTTCTTC
clone size: once; D gene: NA; J gene: TRBJ1-2; V gene: TRBV6-5; CDR3 protein: CASSDTGIYGYTF; CDR3 DNA: TGTGCCAGCAGCGATACAGGGATCTATGGCTACACCTTC
clone size: NA; D gene: NA; J gene: TRBJ1-2; V gene: TRBV11-2; CDR3 protein: CASSKNRDPGYTF; CDR3 DNA: TGTGCCAGCAGTAAGAACAGGGATCCTGGCTACACCTTC
clone size: NA; D gene: NA; J gene: TRBJ2-5; V gene: TRBV5-8; CDR3 protein: CASSLELPGQQETQYF; CDR3 DNA: TGTGCCAGCAGCTTGGAACTACCGGGACAACAAGAGACCCAGTACTTC
clone size: NA; D gene: NA; J gene: TRBJ2-5; V gene: TRBV28; CDR3 protein: CASSLRTGFSQETQYF; CDR3 DNA: TGTGCCAGCAGTTTGCGAACAGGGTTTTCGCAGGAGACCCAGTACTTC
clone size: once; D gene: TRBD1; J gene: TRBJ1-1; V gene: TRBV3-1/TRBV3-2; CDR3 protein: CASSQRTGINTEAFF; CDR3 DNA: TGTGCCAGCAGCCAACGGACAGGGATCAACACTGAAGCTTTCTTT
clone size: NA; D gene: NA; J gene: TRBJ1-1; V gene: TRBV5-5; CDR3 protein: CASSSSQNRGTEAFF; CDR3 DNA: TGTGCCAGCAGCTCAAGTCAAAACCGGGGGACTGAAGCTTTCTTT
clone size: NA; D gene: TRBD1; J gene: TRBJ2-7; V gene: TRBV5-3; CDR3 protein: CARSLNRDREVSYEQYF; CDR3 DNA: TGTGCCAGAAGCTTGAACCGGGACAGGGAAGTTTCCTACGAGCAGTACTTC
clone size: few; D gene: NA; J gene: TRBJ2-3; V gene: TRBV14; CDR3 protein: CASSHTGGGTQYF; CDR3 DNA: TGTGCCAGCAGCCATACTGGAGGTGGTACGCAGTATTTT
clone size: NA; D gene: TRBD1; J gene: TRBJ1-4; V gene: TRBV18; CDR3 protein: CASSPTRDSNEKLFF; CDR3 DNA: TGTGCCAGCTCACCAACCCGGGACAGTAATGAAAAACTGTTTTTT
clone size: NA; D gene: NA; J gene: TRBJ1-2; V gene: TRBV6-6; CDR3 protein: CASSYVEDGYTF; CDR3 DNA: TGTGCCAGCAGTTACGTCGAGGATGGCTACACCTTC
clone size: NA; D gene: NA; J gene: TRBJ2-3; V gene: TRBV6-2/TRBV6-3; CDR3 protein: CASSYERTTNTDTQYF; CDR3 DNA: TGTGCCAGCAGTTACGAACGGACAACGAACACAGATACGCAGTATTTT
clone size: NA; D gene: NA; J gene: TRBJ2-1; V gene: TRBV6-5; CDR3 protein: CASSYRQGRDEQFF; CDR3 DNA: TGTGCCAGCAGTTACCGACAGGGGAGGGATGAGCAGTTCTTC
clone size: NA; D gene: NA; J gene: TRBJ2-3; V gene: TRBV6-5; CDR3 protein: CASSARGTLTDTQYF; CDR3 DNA: TGTGCCAGTTCGGCCCGGGGGACCCTCACAGATACGCAGTATTTT
clone size: few; D gene: NA; J gene: TRBJ1-1; V gene: TRBV7-9; CDR3 protein: CASSGFREAFF; CDR3 DNA: TGTGCCAGCTCCGGGTTCCGCGAAGCTTTCTTT
clone size: NA; D gene: NA; J gene: TRBJ2-7; V gene: TRBV7-8; CDR3 protein: CASSPRSYEQYF; CDR3 DNA: TGTGCCAGCAGCCCCCGTTCCTACGAGCAGTACTTC
clone size: NA; D gene: TRBD1; J gene: TRBJ1-2; V gene: TRBV9; CDR3 protein: CASSVTDRGYGYTF; CDR3 DNA: TGTGCCAGCAGCGTGACTGACAGGGGCTATGGCTACACCTTC
clone size: NA; D gene: NA; J gene: TRBJ2-2; V gene: TRBV18; CDR3 protein: CASTRTSTGELFF; CDR3 DNA: TGTGCCAGCACCCGAACTAGCACCGGGGAGCTGTTTTTT
clone size: NA; D gene: TRBD1; J gene: TRBJ1-2; V gene: TRBV29-1; CDR3 protein: CSVGGEGTAYGYTF; CDR3 DNA: TGCAGCGTTGGGGGCGAGGGGACAGCTTATGGCTACACCTTC
clone size: NA; D gene: TRBD1; J gene: TRBJ2-1; V gene: TRBV19; CDR3 protein: CASSMGQGNNEQFF; CDR3 DNA: TGTGCCAGTAGTATGGGACAGGGGAACAATGAGCAGTTCTTC
clone size: NA; D gene: TRBD1; J gene: TRBJ2-1; V gene: TRBV24-1; CDR3 protein: CATSELPGQGTTYNEQFF; CDR3 DNA: TGTGCCACCAGTGAGTTACCGGGACAGGGGACCACCTACAATGAGCAGTTCTTC
clone size: NA; D gene: NA; J gene: TRBJ2-5; V gene: TRBV30; CDR3 protein: CAWIKGVGETQYF; CDR3 DNA: TGTGCCTGGATAAAGGGGGTTGGTGAGACCCAGTACTTC
clone size: once; D gene: TRBD2; J gene: TRBJ2-1; V gene: TRBV11-3; CDR3 protein: CASSPGTSGHYNEQFF; CDR3 DNA: TGTGCCAGCAGCCCAGGGACTAGCGGGCACTACAATGAGCAGTTCTTC
clone size: NA; D gene: NA; J gene: TRBJ2-3; V gene: TRBV12-5; CDR3 protein: CASATTDTDTQYF; CDR3 DNA: TGTGCTAGTGCCACGACAGATACAGATACGCAGTATTTT
clone size: NA; D gene: NA; J gene: TRBJ1-5; V gene: TRBV6-5; CDR3 protein: CASRGANGQPQHF; CDR3 DNA: TGTGCCAGCAGGGGGGCGAACGGCCAGCCCCAGCATTTT
clone size: NA; D gene: TRBD1; J gene: TRBJ2-3; V gene: TRBV28; CDR3 protein: CASEHLTGVLTDTQYF; CDR3 DNA: TGTGCCAGCGAGCACCTGACAGGGGTCCTCACAGATACGCAGTATTTT
clone size: NA; D gene: NA; J gene: TRBJ2-7; V gene: TRBV5-4; CDR3 protein: CASSHKTNYYEQYF; CDR3 DNA: TGTGCCAGCAGCCATAAAACGAACTACTACGAGCAGTACTTC
clone size: few; D gene: NA; J gene: TRBJ1-3; V gene: TRBV7-2; CDR3 protein: CASSPRGVVGNTIYF; CDR3 DNA: TGTGCCAGCAGCCCACGAGGAGTGGTTGGAAACACCATATATTTT
clone size: few; D gene: NA; J gene: TRBJ1-1; V gene: TRBV19; CDR3 protein: CASSTQKNTEAFF; CDR3 DNA: TGTGCCAGTAGTACCCAAAAGAACACTGAAGCTTTCTTT
clone size: NA; D gene: TRBD1; J gene: TRBJ1-6; V gene: TRBV30; CDR3 protein: CAYHDRANSYNSPLHF; CDR3 DNA: TGTGCCTACCACGACAGGGCAAACTCCTATAATTCACCCCTCCACTTT
clone size: NA; D gene: TRBD2; J gene: TRBJ2-1; V gene: TRBV5-1; CDR3 protein: CASSGSGALNEQFF; CDR3 DNA: TGCGCCAGCAGCGGCAGCGGGGCCCTCAATGAGCAGTTCTTC
clone size: NA; D gene: NA; J gene: TRBJ1-4; V gene: TRBV28; CDR3 protein: CATLLDEKLFF; CDR3 DNA: TGTGCCACCCTCCTTGATGAAAAACTGTTTTTT
clone size: NA; D gene: NA; J gene: TRBJ1-5; V gene: TRBV6-5; CDR3 protein: CASSPTVPGNQPQHF; CDR3 DNA: TGTGCCAGCAGTCCGACAGTCCCAGGCAATCAGCCCCAGCATTTT
clone size: NA; D gene: NA; J gene: TRBJ1-1; V gene: TRBV30; CDR3 protein: CAWSVPRGGIWNTEAFF; CDR3 DNA: TGTGCCTGGAGTGTACCGAGGGGGGGAATTTGGAACACTGAAGCTTTCTTT
clone size: NA; D gene: TRBD1; J gene: TRBJ1-6; V gene: TRBV3-1/TRBV3-2; CDR3 protein: CASSQTGSDNSPLHF; CDR3 DNA: TGTGCCAGCAGCCAGACAGGGTCTGATAATTCACCCCTCCACTTT
clone size: NA; D gene: NA; J gene: TRBJ2-2; V gene: TRBV9; CDR3 protein: CASSGSGTAGGELFF; CDR3 DNA: TGTGCCAGCAGCGGTAGCGGGACAGCGGGCGGGGAGCTGTTTTTT
clone size: NA; D gene: NA; J gene: TRBJ1-3; V gene: TRBV19; CDR3 protein: CASSQQGSGNTIYF; CDR3 DNA: TGTGCCAGTAGTCAACAGGGATCTGGAAACACCATATATTTT
clone size: NA; D gene: NA; J gene: TRBJ1-1; V gene: TRBV29-1; CDR3 protein: CSVGGLQGRNTEAFF; CDR3 DNA: TGCAGCGTTGGGGGCCTACAGGGACGGAACACTGAAGCTTTCTTT
clone size: NA; D gene: NA; J gene: TRBJ2-1; V gene: TRBV19; CDR3 protein: CASRNLGNEQFF; CDR3 DNA: TGTGCCAGTAGGAACCTAGGCAATGAGCAGTTCTTC